This TCR beta chain comes out of a study of T cells in Graves' hyperthyroidism and ophthalmopathy. Across the whole study: Initial diagnosis, before any treatment, was when peripheral blood was collected. Study results and limitations: Clonotypes that were expanded in thyroid above 0.001 mostly appeared in blood too.

About this clonotype: Its antigen remains unknown.

If no ophthalmopathy progression occurred within 18 months, Graves' hyperthyroidism was stable. V was cut by 3 bases and J by 7 bases, with 16 bases left in between. The CDR3 has 15 amino acids. CDR1 and CDR2 (germline): SGHVS, FQNEAQ. The CDR3 regions of TCR beta were amplified from RNA transcripts. The HTBI primer set drove a first-round RT-PCR of the TCR CDR3. Each CDR3 protein gets one entry after TCRdb re-called the multiplex PCR reads with MiXCR. The table lists more than 550,000 distinct CDR3 sequences, 15% to 20% of them singletons. This sequence originates from a man between 50 and 59 years old with Graves' hyperthyroidism. The sample consisted of blood. The chain joins TRBV7-8 to TRBJ2-1; TRBD2 is a possible D gene (6 bases). CDR3 nucleotides: TGTGCCAGCAGCTTTGGGGTGTATGGGGGGAATGAGCAGTTCTTC. Encoded protein: CASSFGVYGGNEQFF.